Listed here are 10 T cell receptor beta chains from one sample, sequenced in a study of blood T cell repertoires in COVID-19 (dated by TCRdb to the early 2020s). The library was produced with the immunoSEQ multiplex PCR assay. The clones in this table, taken by TCRdb from immuneACCESS, are in-frame only. Not every clone is retained; where verified, under half of the shortfall comes from an unresolved V gene, and the cause of the rest is unknown. Within this sample are some 260,000 clones, with 85% to 95% of them counted one time only. 1.9% of the sample is taken by the ten largest. Input material: PBMCs or T cells enriched from blood (not recorded which). The receptors here all came from a woman younger than 30 who had recovered from COVID-19.

The chain joins TRBV18 to TRBJ1-4; D gene uncertain. CDR1 and CDR2 (germline): KGHSH, LQKENI. The CDR3 has 15 amino acids. V dropped 4 bases and J dropped 0 bases, with 9 bases sitting between them. The CDR3 coding sequence is TGTGCCAGCTCACTACGCGGGGCAACTAATGAAAAACTGTTTTTT. This gives the protein CASSLRGATNEKLFF.

The gene calls are TRBV19 and TRBJ2-7; TRBD1 aligns across 8 bases. The CDR3 has 11 amino acids. The V gene's germline CDR1 is LNHDA and CDR2 SQIVND (reference sequence). The trim removed 10 bases at V and 6 bases at J, leaving 5 bases unmatched. CDR3: CATGQGPEQYF. The CDR3 DNA follows: TGTGCCACCGGACAGGGACCCGAGCAGTACTTC. Based on the CDR3 plus reference TRBV19 and TRBJ2-7, the full variable domain is DGGITQSPKYLFRKEGQNVTLSCEQNLNHDAMYWYRQDPGQGLRLIYYSQIVNDFQKGDIAEGYSVSREKKESFPLTVTSAQKNPTAFYLCATGQGPEQYFGPGTRLTVT.

The rearrangement joins TRBV5-1 to TRBJ2-3; D unresolved. V shed 4 bases and J shed 1 base, with 4 bases lying between them. From germline, CDR1 is SGHRS and CDR2 YFSETQ. The CDR3 runs to 12 residues. This CDR3 reads CASSHGTDTQYF. CDR3 nucleotides: TGCGCCAGCAGCCATGGCACAGATACGCAGTATTTT. Supplemented by reference TRBV5-1 and TRBJ2-3, the full variable domain reads KAGVTQTPRYLIKTRGQQVTLSCSPISGHRSVSWYQQTPGQGLQFLFEYFSETQRNKGNFPGRFSGRQFSNSRSEMNVSTLELGDSALYLCASSHGTDTQYFGPGTRLTVL.

This chain links TRBV4-1 with TRBJ2-7; D may be TRBD2 (5 bases). The V gene lost 3 bases and the J gene lost 6 bases, with 18 bases spanning the gap. Germline CDR1 reads MGHRA; CDR2 reads YSYEKL. The CDR3 is made up of 15 amino acids. The CDR3 nucleotides are TGCGCCAGCAGCCATACGGCGGGCTACTTTTCCGAGCAGTACTTC. This codes for CASSHTAGYFSEQYF.

The chain recombines TRBV6-1 with TRBJ1-1; possibly TRBD1 for D (6 bases). The V end was cut by 3 bases, the J end by 8 bases, with 13 bases between. Germline V lookup: CDR1 MNHNS, CDR2 SASEGT. The CDR3 extends over 13 amino acids. This chain's CDR3 is CASSERTAGEAFF. In nucleotides, the CDR3 is TGTGCCAGCAGTGAGAGGACAGCGGGAGAAGCTTTCTTT.

This sequence joins TRBV11-3 and TRBJ1-1; TRBD1 is a possible D gene (6 bases). The V gene lost 6 bases and the J gene lost 2 bases, with 19 bases spanning the gap. There are 16 residues in the CDR3. Germline CDR1 and CDR2: SGHNT and YENEEA. CDR3 residues: CASRTGPTWGNTEAFF. CDR3 DNA: TGTGCCAGCAGAACAGGGCCGACGTGGGGTAACACTGAAGCTTTCTTT.

The V gene is TRBV5-4, the J gene TRBJ2-7; 9 nucleotides agree with TRBD1. From germline, CDR1 is SGHNT and CDR2 YYREEE (reference sequence). J was trimmed by 2 bases and V by 5 bases; bases with no gene match: 8. The CDR3 covers 15 residues. CDR3: CASSSANRGPYEQYF. The CDR3 region has the DNA TGTGCCAGCAGTTCGGCGAACAGGGGGCCCTACGAGCAGTACTTC.

This chain uses TRBV7-9 with TRBJ2-7; 9 positions match TRBD1. The V gene end was trimmed by 7 bases and the J gene end by 5 bases; junction bases not matched to a gene: 12. The CDR3 contains 15 residues. CDR1 is SEHNR and CDR2 is FQNEAQ in the germline V gene (reference sequence). The CDR3 DNA follows: TGTGCCAGCACCCCCTCGGACAGGGGCCTCCACGAGCAGTACTTC. Residues: CASTPSDRGLHEQYF.

The V and J genes are TRBV10-2 and TRBJ1-1; D unresolved. This CDR3 is 13 amino acids long. CDR1 and CDR2 from the germline V gene are WSHSY and SAAADI. V lost 3 bases and J lost 4, with 9 bases in between. CDR3 protein: CASSDEDGTEAFF. CDR3 coding DNA: TGCGCCAGCAGTGATGAGGATGGCACTGAAGCTTTCTTT.

The CDR3 sequence: CASGLVLEWGGQPQHF. The CDR3 DNA reads TGTGCTAGTGGTTTGGTACTGGAGTGGGGAGGTCAGCCCCAGCATTTT. This rearrangement joins TRBV12-5 to TRBJ1-5; D is undetermined. V lost 0 bases and J lost 6, with 15 bases in between. CDR1 is LGHNT and CDR2 is FRNRAP in the germline V gene. The CDR3 runs 16 residues.